Shown below are 3 T cell receptor beta chains from a single sample sequenced in a study of blood T cells in healthy people across ages. A J-beta primer mix and a sample-barcoded 5' primer were used in a second PCR of roughly 6 to 11 cycles. TCRdb itself ran the 5' RACE reads through MiXCR, one entry per CDR3 protein. The sample contains 850,000 to 1,300,000 distinct CDR3 sequences, more than 35% of which appear only once. Sequenced sample: blood. The receptors originated from an older woman in good health.

The table lists this clonotype with many counts. V gene TRBV20-1 combines with J gene TRBJ2-7; 9 bases align to TRBD1. The CDR3 covers 14 residues. After removal of 5 bases from V and 4 bases from J, the junction contained 9 bases not matched to a gene. In germline, CDR1 is DFQATT, CDR2 SNEGSKA (reference sequence). This chain's CDR3 is CSAGQGTGTYEQYF. The CDR3 nucleotides read TGCAGTGCTGGCCAGGGGACAGGGACGTACGAGCAGTACTTC.

This clonotype appeared a few times. The rearrangement joins TRBV5-1 to TRBJ1-6, with a weak D call TRBD1 (6 bases). Germline V lookup: CDR1 SGHRS, CDR2 YFSETQ. This CDR3 is 17 amino acids long. V dropped 0 bases and J dropped 6 bases, with 16 bases sitting between them. CDR3 residues: CASSLAEGGQTNSPLHF. The CDR3 DNA reads TGCGCCAGCAGCTTGGCCGAGGGTGGACAGACTAATTCACCCCTCCACTTT.

The sample holds a few counts of this clonotype. V is TRBV27 and J is TRBJ2-7; unclear D gene. Trimming shortened V by 5 bases and J by 3 bases, and 11 bases separated the two germline ends. CDR3 length: 13 residues. From germline, CDR1 is MNHEY and CDR2 SMNVEV (reference sequence). The CDR3 bases are TGTGCCAGCAGTGTACTCTACGGCTACGAGCAGTACTTC. It is translated as CASSVLYGYEQYF.